This T cell receptor beta chain was profiled in a study of CXCR3-negative and CXCR3-positive naive CD8 T cells. Overall study: The libraries together contributed about 135 million TRB reads, each supplying about 1.5 +/- 0.3 million.

Preparation of TRB cDNA libraries relied on 5' RACE carrying UMI labels. Using the 5' RACE reads, TCRdb records one entry per CDR3 protein without DNA. Its table lists about 150,000 distinct CDR3 sequences. Cells classed as naive CD8+ T cells were CD45RO-CCR7+CD27+CD95-. As for this clonotype: Its antigen is currently unknown.

The study, taken as a whole, reports: Hydrophobicity of TRB CDR3s was greater in CXCR3-positive naive cells than in CXCR3-negative naive cells. Similar TRBV-TRBJ usage characterized naive CXCR3-negative and CXCR3-positive cells; memory cells differed.

This TCR was recovered from a human donor in good health. Some clones in this sample may be carry-over from other donors' samples. What was sequenced was naive CXCR3+ CD8+ T cells from blood. The subset here: CD45RO-CCR7+CD27+CD95- naive CD8+ T cells expressing CXCR3 (TNR3+).

CDR3 sequence: CAISEVRGVLNTEAFF. The rearrangement uses TRBV10-3 and TRBJ1-1; TCRdb gives TRBD1 as the D gene, but with no DNA this cannot be confirmed. The CDR3 runs to 16 residues. Germline CDR1 reads ENHRY; CDR2 reads SYGVKD.